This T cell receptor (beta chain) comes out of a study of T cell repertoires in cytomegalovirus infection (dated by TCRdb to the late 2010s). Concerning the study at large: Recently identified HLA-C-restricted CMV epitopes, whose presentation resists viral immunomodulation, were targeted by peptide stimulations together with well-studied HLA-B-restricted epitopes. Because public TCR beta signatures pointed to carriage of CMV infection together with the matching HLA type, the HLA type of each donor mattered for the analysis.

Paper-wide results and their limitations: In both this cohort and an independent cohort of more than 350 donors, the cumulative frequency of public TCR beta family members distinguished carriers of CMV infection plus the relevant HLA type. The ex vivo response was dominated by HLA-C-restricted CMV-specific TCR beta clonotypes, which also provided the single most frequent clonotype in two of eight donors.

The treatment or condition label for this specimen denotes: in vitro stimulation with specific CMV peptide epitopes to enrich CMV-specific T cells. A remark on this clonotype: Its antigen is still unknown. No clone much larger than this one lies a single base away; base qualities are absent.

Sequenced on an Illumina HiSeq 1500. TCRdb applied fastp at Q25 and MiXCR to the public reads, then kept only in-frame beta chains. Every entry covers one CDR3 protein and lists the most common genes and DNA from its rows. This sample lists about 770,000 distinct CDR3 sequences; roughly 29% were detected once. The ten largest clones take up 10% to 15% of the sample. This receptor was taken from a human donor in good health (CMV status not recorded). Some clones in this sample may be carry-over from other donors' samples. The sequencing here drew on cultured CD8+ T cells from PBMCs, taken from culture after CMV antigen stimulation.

The CDR3: CASSLRWQTGKNIQYF. The sequenced DNA: TGTGCCAGCAGCTTGCGATGGCAGACGGGCAAAAACATTCAGTACTTC. Recombination connected TRBV5-4 to TRBJ2-4; the D gene is not confidently resolved. Including the terminal cysteine and phenylalanine, the CDR3 comprises 16 residues. Just the 48-base CDR3 DNA is kept, in frame starting at base 1. CDR1 and CDR2 are read off the germline V gene (reference sequence) as SGHNT and YYREEE. The trim is 1 base for V and 3 bases for J, with a gap of 14 bases between the germline ends. Outside the CDR3, residues come from the reference TRBV5-4 and TRBJ2-4 proteins, so the full variable domain is: ETGVTQSPTHLIKTRGQQVTLRCSSQSGHNTVSWYQQALGQGPQFIFQYYREEENGRGNFPPRFSGLQFPNYSSELNVNALELDDSALYLCASSLRWQTGKNIQYFGAGTRLSVL.